This T cell receptor (beta chain) originates from a study of Ad26.COV2.S vaccination and SARS-CoV-2 variants. Study-level points and caveats: After vaccination, reports described spike-specific CD8+ and CD4+ T cell responses as showing substantial breadth. It is possible that the TCR breadth and depth analyses underestimated the total T cell responses. Researchers reported similar non-spike TCR breadth in vaccine and placebo recipients. Spike-specific TCR breadth in vaccine recipients exceeded that seen in placebo recipients.

On this clone: What it binds is not known.

Trimming pared 1 base from V and 6 bases from J, leaving 12 bases between. Germline V gives CDR1 SQVTM, CDR2 ANQGSEA. The CDR3 sequence is 13 residues long. The table came from immunoSEQ multiplex PCR; TCRdb's copy has only in-frame clones and leaves some out. The sample yields around 350,000 clones, roughly 94% seen once. This TCR came from a human donor who had recovered from COVID-19. Specimen: peripheral blood, collected after recovery from COVID-19. This chain links TRBV29-1 with TRBJ1-2; D unresolved. The CDR3 spells CSVEVTGFNGYTF. The CDR3 DNA follows: TGCAGCGTTGAAGTCACGGGGTTTAATGGCTACACCTTC.